This TCR beta chain was captured in a study of blood T cell repertoires in COVID-19 (dated by TCRdb to about 2020). About the investigation overall: Collaborator samples came from the United States, Italy and Spain and covered acute and convalescent phases of COVID-19. The material from the prospective study consisted of cDNA or gDNA derived from T cells, B-cell-depleted T cells, or PBMCs. Subjects who had been exposed to COVID-19, were actively infected with it, or had recovered from it provided the deeply sampled blood TCRbeta repertoires that made up the dataset. The repertoires were released in a freely available public database intended as a resource for research on the immune response to SARS-CoV-2. The samples were drawn from the first 160 participants of the ongoing ImmuneRACE study and from 950 to 1,500 subjects provided by 6 global collaborators. A de-identified subject ID, COVID-19 status, age in years and sex were almost always included in the sample metadata. Where available, HLA class I and class II types were obtained from metadata supplied by the sample provider rather than from assay-based typing.

Another Seattle source contributed samples from volunteer blood donors who had recovered from COVID-19. The collaborating institutions used their own protocols to collect whole blood in K2EDTA tubes. For TCRbeta analysis, collaborator samples were shipped as frozen whole blood, as isolated PBMCs, or as DNA extracted from either sample type. The CDR3 sequence holds 18 residues, the cysteine and phenylalanine included. CDR3 DNA is the only sequence kept; it has 54 bases, read in frame from the first base. For this chain, trimming is 3 bases at the V end and 3 bases at the J end, and the number of junction bases without a gene match is 15. From the germline V gene, CDR1 is KGHSH and CDR2 is LQKENI. TCRbeta CDR3 regions were amplified from genomic DNA by means of the immunoSEQ Assay, a bias-controlled multiplex PCR. The authors' pipeline ran thus. Within the assay, amplification of reference gene primers was used to estimate how many nucleated cells each sample contained. To quantify the absolute abundance of each unique TCRbeta CDR3 rearrangement, sequence reads were collapsed and filtered. For each sample, productive Simpson clonality was calculated as the square root of Simpson's diversity index across productive rearrangements. TCRdb re-hosts the immuneACCESS table, in-frame sequences only. Its copies lack some clones; in the studies checked, an unresolved V gene accounts for under half of them, and the cause for the rest is not known. That table gives V, J and clone size, and the DNA gave D and trimming. Counted in this sample were 200,000 to 250,000 clones; about four fifths of them appeared once. The ten biggest clones cover 1.9% of the sample.

This clone has a single count. The antigen this receptor binds is unknown. No clone much larger than this one lies a single base away; base qualities are absent. Summary of the overall study and its limitations: How much clinical and demographic metadata was included differed by source and by participant, and the metadata was provided uncurated.

The source of this sequence is a man aged 25 to 40 who had recovered from COVID-19. The sequence links TRBV18 to TRBJ2-5; TRBD2 agrees with 8 junctional bases. The sequenced sample was peripheral blood. The DNA sequence is TGTGCCAGCTCACCTCGGTCCCTGACGGGGGGGAGCAAAGAGACCCAGTACTTC. This gives the protein CASSPRSLTGGSKETQYF.